The 8 T cell receptor beta chains below come from one sample, sequenced in a study of response to subunit inactivated influenza vaccine (dated by TCRdb to 2017 to 2018). The library was made by RT-PCR. The sequencer was an Illumina HiSeq 2500. TCRdb applied fastp at Q25 and MiXCR to the public reads, then kept only in-frame beta chains. When rows share a CDR3 protein, they turn into one entry using the most common DNA and genes. Across this sample there are 300,000 to 350,000 distinct CDR3 sequences, with 20% to 25% seen only once. Of the sample, roughly 10% falls within the top ten clones. This sample comprised PBMCs from blood, obtained approximately 20 months after vaccination. These receptors originate from a man in his fifties or sixties who received an inactivated influenza vaccine. Donor details come from another sample of the same person, matched by shared clones.

The table lists this clonotype with many counts. The chain employs TRBV12-2 and TRBJ2-3; the D call in the table, TRBD2, was not verified against the DNA. TRBV12-2 is termed a pseudogene. CDR3 length: 20 amino acids. The CDR3 region has the DNA TGTGCAAGTCGCTTAGCGATAATAGCGGGGGCCACAAAACGCACAGATACGCAGTATTTT. Its protein is CASRLAIIAGATKRTDTQYF.

V is TRBV20-1 and J is TRBJ1-2; 8 bases are shared with TRBD1. The trim removed 2 bases at V and 4 bases at J, leaving 6 bases unmatched. The CDR3 runs to 14 residues. The germline V gene has CDR1 DFQATT and CDR2 SNEGSKA (reference sequence). The CDR3 protein is CSARPGTGPYGYTF. The CDR3 DNA reads as TGCAGTGCTAGACCCGGGACAGGCCCCTATGGCTACACCTTC.

This clonotype was seen many times. The CDR3 reads CASSSSAHGQNEKLFF. In DNA form, the CDR3 reads TGTGCCAGCAGCTCATCGGCCCACGGCCAGAATGAAAAACTGTTTTTT. This chain connects TRBV7-9 to TRBJ1-4, with D hard to call. The CDR3 loop spans 16 amino acids. Germline loops: CDR1 SEHNR, CDR2 FQNEAQ (reference sequence). The V end was cut by 4 bases, the J end by 5 bases, with 17 bases between.

This clonotype was counted between two and nine times. The genes are TRBV14 and TRBJ1-1; D is undetermined. The CDR3 spans 13 residues. V was clipped by 4 bases and J by 5 bases, with 11 bases between them. CDR1 and CDR2 (germline): SGHDN, FVKESK. This chain's CDR3 is CASSRLTGTEAFF. The CDR3 DNA sequence: TGTGCCAGCAGCCGCCTGACTGGGACTGAAGCTTTCTTT.

The rearrangement joins TRBV5-6 to TRBJ2-5; 8 bases are a match to TRBD1. The junction had 8 bases not matched to a gene; V was cut back by 3 bases and J by 10 bases. CDR3 length equals 13 residues. Germline V gene data show CDR1 as SGHDT and CDR2 as YYEEEE. The CDR3 reads CASSSLQGGDQYF. As DNA, the CDR3 is TGTGCCAGCAGCTCGTTACAGGGGGGCGACCAGTACTTC.

V gene TRBV7-8 combines with J gene TRBJ2-3; no clear D gene. The CDR3 has 15 amino acids. V lost 5 bases, J lost 0 bases, and 12 bases lay in between. CDR1 is SGHVS, CDR2 FQNEAQ, per germline. CDR3 bases: TGTGCCAGCAGCCCATACACCCACAGCACAGATACGCAGTATTTT. It yields the protein CASSPYTHSTDTQYF.

At least ten counts were recorded for this clonotype. The genes are TRBV6-5 and TRBJ1-1; tentatively, D is TRBD1 (5 bases). Germline V gene sequence: CDR1 MNHEY, CDR2 SVGAGI. V lost 0 bases and J lost 8, with 10 bases in between. This CDR3 contains 13 residues. This CDR3 reads CASSYSGQAEAFF. The CDR3 DNA follows: TGTGCCAGCAGTTACTCGGGGCAGGCGGAAGCTTTCTTT.

The chain links TRBV11-3 to TRBJ1-1; 8 nucleotides align to TRBD1. This CDR3 has 16 residues. From germline, CDR1 is SGHNT and CDR2 YENEEA. V gave up 5 bases and J gave up 1 base; unmatched junction bases: 9. Here the CDR3 reads CASSPGTGNKNTEAFF. For the CDR3, the DNA is TGTGCCAGCAGCCCTGGGACAGGCAACAAGAACACTGAAGCTTTCTTT.